This T cell receptor beta chain is drawn from a study of blood T cell repertoires in COVID-19. As for the study in general: Two consecutive negative NP/OP PCR tests, clearance, or resolved symptoms defined Cohort 3 recovery. Sources were T cells, B-cell-depleted T cells, or PBMCs; the material itself was cDNA or gDNA.

Germline CDR1 MNHEY, CDR2 SVGAGI. The V end was cut by 4 bases, the J end by 1 base, with 13 bases between. The CDR3 is 15 amino acids. In its sample, this clone was seen a few times. Clones were sequenced by immunoSEQ multiplex PCR, and TCRdb holds only the in-frame ones, with some missing. The sample records over 130,000 clones, 84% being singletons. The source of this sequence is a man aged 50 to 60 in a cohort exposed to, infected with or recovered from COVID-19 (not recorded which). The sequencing sample was made of PBMCs or T cells enriched from blood (not recorded which). The chain employs TRBV6-5 and TRBJ1-2, with D maybe TRBD1 (5 bases). The DNA for the CDR3 is TGTGCCAGCAGTTTCTCCGGGGGAAATAACTATGGCTACACCTTC. It yields the protein CASSFSGGNNYGYTF.